The 26 T cell receptor beta chains presented below share a single source sample, sequenced in a study of Graves' ophthalmopathy and Graves' hyperthyroidism. The authors amplified TCR beta CDR3 regions, and they did so from RNA transcripts for repertoire sequencing. A first-round RT-PCR used HTBI primers, followed by a second-round multiplex PCR. TCRdb redid the calling of the multiplex PCR reads with MiXCR, one entry per CDR3 protein. Here the sample spans about 50,000 distinct CDR3 sequences, more than 40% being singletons. Sequenced sample: peripheral blood. The receptors were gathered from an adult woman with Graves' ophthalmopathy.

To note about this clonotype: No conserved phenylalanine or tryptophan ends this CDR3, so it is likely a read error. The chain uses TRBV7-8 and TRBJ1-3; 7 nucleotides match TRBD1. CDR1 SGHVS and CDR2 FQNEAQ come from the germline V gene. Trimming removed 5 bases from V and 1 base from J; junction bases left unmatched: 17. This CDR3 spans 19 amino acids. In DNA form, the CDR3 reads TGTGCCAGCAGCCTACTCATAAAGAACAGGGGAATATCTGGAAACACCATATATACT. Amino acid sequence: CASSLLIKNRGISGNTIYT.

With respect to this clonotype: This CDR3 is missing its conserved last phenylalanine or tryptophan, likely due to a read error. This sequence joins TRBV20-1 and TRBJ1-1, with 7 positions matching TRBD1. Germline trimming cut 5 bases from V and 0 bases from J; bases unmatched to any gene: 6. The CDR3 totals 14 residues. Germline lookup yields CDR1 DFQATT and CDR2 SNEGSKA (reference sequence). The CDR3 DNA follows: TGCAGTGCTGGGAAGGGGGCTTTGAACACTGAAGCTTTCTCT. Its translation is CSAGKGALNTEAFS.

Points on this clonotype: It may be a read error: a sequence one base away is much more abundant. V and J are TRBV30 and TRBJ2-7; D is possibly TRBD1 or TRBD2 (5 bases each). Germline values: CDR1 GTSNPN, CDR2 SVGIG (reference sequence). The CDR3 extends over 12 amino acids. With 3 bases removed from V and 9 bases from J, the gap between germline ends came to 15 bases. In nucleotides, the CDR3 is TGTGCCTGGAGCTGGGGGTTCCACGGGCAGTACTTC. The encoded protein is CAWSWGFHGQYF.

This clonotype appeared once. The chain joins TRBV19 to TRBJ1-2, with a possible D match to TRBD1 (5 bases). CDR3 size: 14 residues. V lost 8 bases and J lost 1, with 14 bases in between. Looked up from germline, CDR1 is LNHDA and CDR2 is SQIVND (reference sequence). CDR3 loop: CASATSGGNYGYTF. In DNA form, the CDR3 reads TGTGCCAGTGCGACTAGCGGGGGTAACTATGGCTACACCTTC. The entire variable domain, with the rest obtained from reference TRBV19 and TRBJ1-2, is as follows: DGGITQSPKYLFRKEGQNVTLSCEQNLNHDAMYWYRQDPGQGLRLIYYSQIVNDFQKGDIAEGYSVSREKKESFPLTVTSAQKNPTAFYLCASATSGGNYGYTFGSGTRLTVV.

This clonotype was seen more than once but under ten times. V gene TRBV3-1 combines with J gene TRBJ2-7; TRBD1 is a possible D gene (5 bases). CDR3 size: 15 residues. CDR1 is LGHDT and CDR2 is YNNKEL in the germline V gene (reference sequence). V shed 6 bases and J shed 3 bases, with 18 bases lying between them. DNA for the CDR3: TGTGCCAGCAGTCCCAGAAATGGCAGGGTCTACGAGCAGTACTTC. Its protein is CASSPRNGRVYEQYF.

This clonotype was seen a few times. V and J are TRBV7-8 and TRBJ2-7; D remains ambiguous. Germline V gene sequence: CDR1 SGHVS, CDR2 FQNEAQ. CDR3 length equals 11 residues. Trimming pared 4 bases from V and 6 bases from J, leaving 7 bases between. Written as DNA, the CDR3 is TGTGCCAGCAGCTCCCGCAGCGAGCAGTACTTC. Amino acids: CASSSRSEQYF.

In its sample, this clonotype was seen many times. The chain employs TRBV9 and TRBJ2-2, with a possible D match to TRBD2 (6 bases). Trimming cost V 4 bases and J 3 bases, with 19 bases left between them. In germline, CDR1 is SGDLS, CDR2 YYNGEE. The CDR3 totals 17 residues. DNA of the CDR3: TGTGCCAGCAGCCCACGAACGGGGGTATTGGACACCGGGGAGCTGTTTTTT. Translating it yields CASSPRTGVLDTGELFF.

To note about this clonotype: The junction departs from germline at one end; a sequencing error may be responsible. The gene calls are TRBV12-3 or TRBV12-4 and TRBJ1-2, with TRBD1 matching 8 bases. The CDR3 has 14 amino acids. CDR3 region: CASRLDRDNYGYTF. CDR3 coding DNA: TGTGCCAGCAGACTGGACAGGGATAACTATGGCTACACTTTC.

V usage is TRBV6-5 and J usage is TRBJ2-1, with D hard to call. Germline lookup yields CDR1 MNHEY and CDR2 SVGAGI. With 2 bases removed from V and 3 bases from J, the gap between germline ends came to 17 bases. CDR3 length: 17 residues. The chain's CDR3 is CASSYASSPPGYNEQFF. CDR3 DNA sequence: TGTGCCAGCAGTTACGCGTCTAGTCCCCCAGGCTACAATGAGCAGTTCTTC.

To note about this clonotype: Germline is not matched at one junction end, which may reflect a read error. This chain links TRBV20-1 with TRBJ2-7, with D tentatively TRBD2 (5 bases). Germline V lookup: CDR1 DFQATT, CDR2 SNEGSKA (reference sequence). The CDR3 extends over 14 amino acids. DNA for the CDR3: TGCAGTACTAGAGACGTGGGCTCAACCTACGAGCAGTACTTC. Its translation is CSTRDVGSTYEQYF.

This clonotype was detected ten times or more. V is TRBV11-2 and J is TRBJ2-1, with D uncertain. The V gene lost 5 bases and the J gene lost 2 bases, with 13 bases spanning the gap. The germline CDR1 and CDR2 sequences are SGHAT and FQNNGV. The CDR3 covers 15 residues. CDR3 sequence reads: CASSSNSLAYNEQFF. Here the CDR3 DNA reads TGTGCCAGCAGCAGCAACTCCCTCGCCTACAATGAGCAGTTCTTC.

This clonotype was counted ten times or more. In nucleotides, the CDR3 is TGTGCCAGCAGTTACGGGCACTATGGCTACACCTTC. The encoded protein is CASSYGHYGYTF. This chain connects TRBV6-5 to TRBJ1-2; D unclear. This CDR3 region has 12 residues. Per the germline V gene, CDR1 is MNHEY and CDR2 is SVGAGI. V lost 2 bases and J 3 bases, leaving 4 bases between the germline ends.

This clonotype showed up just a few times. As the CDR3 is not closed by the conserved phenylalanine or tryptophan, this likely results from a read error. The chain uses TRBV19 and TRBJ1-3; tentatively, D is TRBD1 (6 bases). CDR3 length equals 15 residues. V lost 7 bases and J lost 4, with 17 bases in between. Germline V gene data show CDR1 as LNHDA and CDR2 as SQIVND (reference sequence). This CDR3 is CASKGDNFSGNTIYS. The CDR3, as DNA: TGTGCCAGTAAAGGGGACAACTTCTCAGGAAACACCATATATTCT.

This clonotype showed up many times. This chain links TRBV15 with TRBJ1-1; maybe TRBD1 (5 bases). Per germline, CDR1 LNHNV and CDR2 YYDKDF (reference sequence). CDR3 length equals 14 residues. V lost 0 bases, J lost 8 bases, and 13 bases lay in between. CDR3 amino acids: CATSRDGARREAFF. The CDR3 coding sequence is TGTGCCACCAGCAGAGATGGGGCCCGAAGGGAAGCTTTCTTT.

The gene calls are TRBV20-1 and TRBJ2-3, with D possibly being TRBD1 or TRBD2 (5 bases each). Trimming cost V 6 bases and J 2 bases, with 18 bases left between them. The CDR3 covers 15 residues. Germline CDR1 DFQATT, CDR2 SNEGSKA (reference sequence). The CDR3 here is CSASGPDGHTDTQYF. The CDR3 DNA is TGCAGTGCCTCGGGACCAGACGGACACACAGATACGCAGTATTTT.

With regard to this clonotype: An end of the junction differs from the germline gene, which may be a read error. The V call is TRBV24-1, the J call TRBJ2-6; D possibly matches TRBD1 or TRBD2 (5 bases each). The CDR3 sequence is 16 residues long. Germline V gene lookup returns CDR1 KGHDR and CDR2 SFDVKD. The CDR3 region is CATKRGLNFGANVLTF. The CDR3 DNA follows: TGTGCCACCAAGCGCGGACTGAACTTTGGGGCCAACGTCCTTACTTTC.

This clonotype was counted at least ten times. The V and J genes are TRBV6-2 or TRBV6-3 and TRBJ2-5; D assignment may be TRBD1 or TRBD2 (5 bases each). The CDR3 contains 17 residues. Germline-derived CDR1 and CDR2 are MNHEY and SVGEGT. V was trimmed by 7 bases and J by 1 base, leaving 22 bases between them. CDR3 nucleotide sequence: TGTGCCAGCACCTCCCGGATCCGGGGCAGGTTCCAAGAGACCCAGTACTTC. This encodes CASTSRIRGRFQETQYF.

This clonotype has ten or more counts. The gene calls are TRBV9 and TRBJ2-5; unclear D gene. The CDR3 extends over 14 amino acids. Trimming shortened V by 0 bases and J by 5 bases, and 11 bases separated the two germline ends. From germline, CDR1 is SGDLS and CDR2 YYNGEE. The CDR3, as DNA: TGTGCCAGCAGCGTAGTGGATACTCGGGAGACCCAGTACTTC. It yields the protein CASSVVDTRETQYF.

V gene TRBV6-5 combines with J gene TRBJ2-5; TRBD1 is a possible D gene (6 bases). The length of the CDR3 is 14 residues. Germline V gene data show CDR1 as MNHEY and CDR2 as SVGAGI. V lost 7 bases and J lost 7, with 19 bases in between. The CDR3 nucleotides read TGTGCCAGCACCCGGACAGCGATTAAAGGGACCCAGTACTTC. It encodes CASTRTAIKGTQYF.

This clonotype has at least ten counts. This chain links TRBV6-5 with TRBJ2-1; 8 bases fit TRBD2. V shed 5 bases and J 8 bases; nucleotides not matched to a gene: 8. The CDR3 has 14 amino acids. The germline gives CDR1 MNHEY, CDR2 SVGAGI. The CDR3 DNA follows: TGTGCCAGCAGTCGGCGGGAGGTCCGGGATGAGCAGTTCTTC. Translating gives CASSRREVRDEQFF.

At least ten counts were recorded for this clonotype. V and J are TRBV5-6 and TRBJ1-4, with D tentatively TRBD1 (5 bases). Per the germline V gene, CDR1 is SGHDT and CDR2 is YYEEEE. The V end was cut by 4 bases, the J end by 3 bases, with 10 bases between. This CDR3 spans 14 amino acids. Here the CDR3 DNA reads TGTGCCAGCAGCAGGGGTGGGGCTAATGAAAAACTGTTTTTT. It specifies CASSRGGANEKLFF.

Note on this clonotype: Without the conserved terminal phenylalanine or tryptophan, this CDR3 likely stems from a read error. Because the CDR3's place on the DNA is in doubt, the DNA is left out and the CDR3 is given as listed by TCRdb. The J gene is TRBJ1-2, the V gene TRBV19. Ends included, the CDR3 has 16 residues. Germline CDR1 is LNHDA and CDR2 is SQIVND (reference sequence). The CDR3 region is CASSISAGEGTMATQS.

In its sample, this clonotype was seen many times. This sequence joins TRBV19 and TRBJ1-5; 8 bases agree with TRBD1. Germline CDR1 and CDR2: LNHDA and SQIVND (reference sequence). V trimming: 2 bases; J trimming: 5 bases; junction bases outside the gene matches: 5. This CDR3 comprises 15 residues. This CDR3 reads CASSIQGAGDQPQHF. CDR3 nucleotides: TGTGCCAGTAGTATACAGGGGGCCGGGGATCAGCCCCAGCATTTT.

This clonotype was picked up one time. This CDR3 fails to terminate in the conserved phenylalanine or tryptophan, so it likely reflects a read error. No DNA is shown, since the ends of the CDR3 on it are uncertain; the CDR3 is the one TCRdb lists. The chain has TRBV15 and TRBJ2-7; no DNA check was done on the table's D call, TRBD2. A total of 11 residues make up the CDR3, ends included. Germline V gene sequence: CDR1 LNHNV, CDR2 YYDKDF (reference sequence). CDR3: CATSRVGGHDD.

Ten or more counts support this clonotype. This chain's CDR3 is CASGGTAGTF. CDR3 in DNA: TGTGCCAGCGGGGGGACCGCGGGTACCTTC. The V gene is TRBV28, the J gene TRBJ1-2; a possible D gene is TRBD1 (5 bases). V was pared by 8 bases and J by 14 bases, with 15 bases between. In germline, CDR1 is MDHEN, CDR2 SYDVKM. This CDR3 has 10 residues.

This clonotype appeared many times. This chain joins TRBV7-9 and TRBJ2-5; D gene uncertain. The germline CDR1 and CDR2 sequences are SEHNR and FQNEAQ (reference sequence). The CDR3 loop spans 17 amino acids. Trimming took 4 bases from V and 5 from J, leaving 23 bases between them. CDR3 sequence: CASSYPSGSFGRETQYF. DNA of the CDR3: TGTGCCAGCAGCTACCCTTCCGGGTCTTTCGGCCGGGAGACCCAGTACTTC.